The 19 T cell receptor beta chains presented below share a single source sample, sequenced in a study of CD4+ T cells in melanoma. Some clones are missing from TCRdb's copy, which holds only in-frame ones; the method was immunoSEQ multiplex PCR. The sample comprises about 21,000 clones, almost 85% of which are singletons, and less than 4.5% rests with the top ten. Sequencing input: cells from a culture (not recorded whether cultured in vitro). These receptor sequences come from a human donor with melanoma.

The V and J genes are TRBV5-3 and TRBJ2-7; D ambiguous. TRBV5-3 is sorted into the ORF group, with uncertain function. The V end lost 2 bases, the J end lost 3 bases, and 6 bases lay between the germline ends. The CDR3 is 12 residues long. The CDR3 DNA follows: TGTGCCAGAAGCTTCGAAAGCTACGAGCAGTACTTC. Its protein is CARSFESYEQYF.

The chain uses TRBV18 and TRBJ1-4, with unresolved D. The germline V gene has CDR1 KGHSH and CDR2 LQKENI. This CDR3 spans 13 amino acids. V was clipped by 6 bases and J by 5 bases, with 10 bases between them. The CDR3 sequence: CASSPGRNEKLFF. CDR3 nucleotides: TGTGCCAGCTCCCCCGGGAGAAATGAAAAACTGTTTTTT.

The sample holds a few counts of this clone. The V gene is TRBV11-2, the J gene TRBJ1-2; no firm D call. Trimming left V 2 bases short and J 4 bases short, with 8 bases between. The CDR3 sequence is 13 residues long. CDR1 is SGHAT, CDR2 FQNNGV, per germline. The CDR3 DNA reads TGTGCCAGCAGCTTACCCCAATTCTATGGCTACACCTTC. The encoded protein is CASSLPQFYGYTF.

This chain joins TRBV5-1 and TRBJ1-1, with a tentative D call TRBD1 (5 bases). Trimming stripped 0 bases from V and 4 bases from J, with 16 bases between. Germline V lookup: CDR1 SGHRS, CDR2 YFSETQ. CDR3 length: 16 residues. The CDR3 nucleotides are TGCGCCAGCAGCTTGGATCGGCAGGGCGGGACCACTGAAGCTTTCTTT. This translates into CASSLDRQGGTTEAFF. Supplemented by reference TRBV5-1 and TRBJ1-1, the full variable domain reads KAGVTQTPRYLIKTRGQQVTLSCSPISGHRSVSWYQQTPGQGLQFLFEYFSETQRNKGNFPGRFSGRQFSNSRSEMNVSTLELGDSALYLCASSLDRQGGTTEAFFGQGTRLTVV.

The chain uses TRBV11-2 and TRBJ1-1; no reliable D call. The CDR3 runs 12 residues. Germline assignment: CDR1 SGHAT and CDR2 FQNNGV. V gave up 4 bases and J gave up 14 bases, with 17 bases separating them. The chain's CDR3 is CASSSYKTGPFF. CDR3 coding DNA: TGTGCCAGCAGCTCCTATAAGACCGGGCCCTTCTTT.

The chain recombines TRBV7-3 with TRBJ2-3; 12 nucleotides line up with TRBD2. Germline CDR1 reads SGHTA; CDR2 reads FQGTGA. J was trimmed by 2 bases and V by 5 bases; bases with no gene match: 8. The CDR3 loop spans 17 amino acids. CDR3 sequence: CASSPQGLAGVTDTQYF. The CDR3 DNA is TGTGCCAGCAGCCCCCAGGGACTAGCGGGTGTCACAGATACGCAGTATTTT.

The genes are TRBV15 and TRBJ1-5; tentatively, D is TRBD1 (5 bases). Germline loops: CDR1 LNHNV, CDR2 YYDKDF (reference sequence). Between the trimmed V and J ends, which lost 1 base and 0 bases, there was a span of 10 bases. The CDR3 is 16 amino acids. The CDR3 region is CATSRGRGLSNQPQHF. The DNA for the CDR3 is TGTGCCACCAGCAGAGGAAGGGGACTTAGCAATCAGCCCCAGCATTTT.

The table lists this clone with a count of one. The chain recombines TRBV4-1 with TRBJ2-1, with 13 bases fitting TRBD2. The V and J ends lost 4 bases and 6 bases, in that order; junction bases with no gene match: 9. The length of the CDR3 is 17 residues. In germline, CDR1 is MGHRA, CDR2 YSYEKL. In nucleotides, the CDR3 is TGCGCCAGCAGCCGGGGAGGGACTAGCGGGGCTGGCAATGAGCAGTTCTTC. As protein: CASSRGGTSGAGNEQFF.

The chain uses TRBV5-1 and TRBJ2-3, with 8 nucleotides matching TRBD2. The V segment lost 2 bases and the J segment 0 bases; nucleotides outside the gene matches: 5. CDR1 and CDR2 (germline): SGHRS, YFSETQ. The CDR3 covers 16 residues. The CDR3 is CASSLNGGGSTDTQYF. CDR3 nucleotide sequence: TGCGCCAGCAGCTTAAACGGGGGGGGGAGCACAGATACGCAGTATTTT.

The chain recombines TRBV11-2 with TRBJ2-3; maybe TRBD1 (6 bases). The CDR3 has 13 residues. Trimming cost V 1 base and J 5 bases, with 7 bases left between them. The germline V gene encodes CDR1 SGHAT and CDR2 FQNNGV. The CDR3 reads CASSLVRGDTQYF. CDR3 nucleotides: TGTGCCAGCAGCTTAGTCAGGGGAGATACGCAGTATTTT.

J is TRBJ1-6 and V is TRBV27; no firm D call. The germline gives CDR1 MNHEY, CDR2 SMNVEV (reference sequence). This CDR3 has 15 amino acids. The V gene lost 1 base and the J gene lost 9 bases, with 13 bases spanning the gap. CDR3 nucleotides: TGTGCCAGCAGTTTATATGGAGGTGGTGTTTCACCCCTCCACTTT. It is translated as CASSLYGGGVSPLHF.

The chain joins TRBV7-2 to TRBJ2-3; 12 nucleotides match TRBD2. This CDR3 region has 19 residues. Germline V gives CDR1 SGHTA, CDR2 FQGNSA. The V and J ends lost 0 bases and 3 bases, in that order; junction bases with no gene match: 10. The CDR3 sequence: CASSLARPGLAGTTDTQYF. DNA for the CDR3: TGTGCCAGCAGCTTAGCGCGTCCTGGACTAGCGGGGACAACAGATACGCAGTATTTT.

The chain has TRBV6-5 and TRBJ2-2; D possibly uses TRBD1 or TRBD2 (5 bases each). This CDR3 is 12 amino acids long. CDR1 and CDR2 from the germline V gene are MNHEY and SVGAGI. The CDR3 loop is CPPSGTTGELFF. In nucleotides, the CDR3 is TGTCCTCCTTCGGGGACCACCGGGGAGCTGTTTTTT.

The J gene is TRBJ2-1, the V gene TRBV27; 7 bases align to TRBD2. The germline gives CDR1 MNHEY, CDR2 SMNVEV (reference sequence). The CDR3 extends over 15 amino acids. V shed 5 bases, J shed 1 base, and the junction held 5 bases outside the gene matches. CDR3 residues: CASSPWEGSYNEQFF. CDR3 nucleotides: TGTGCCAGCAGTCCCTGGGAGGGGTCCTACAATGAGCAGTTCTTC.

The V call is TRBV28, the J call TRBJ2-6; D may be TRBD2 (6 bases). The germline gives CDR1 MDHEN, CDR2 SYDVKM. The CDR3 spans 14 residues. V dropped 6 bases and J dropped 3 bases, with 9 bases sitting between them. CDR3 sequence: CASSLGGGANVLTF. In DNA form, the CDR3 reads TGTGCCAGCAGCCTCGGGGGTGGGGCCAACGTCCTGACTTTC.

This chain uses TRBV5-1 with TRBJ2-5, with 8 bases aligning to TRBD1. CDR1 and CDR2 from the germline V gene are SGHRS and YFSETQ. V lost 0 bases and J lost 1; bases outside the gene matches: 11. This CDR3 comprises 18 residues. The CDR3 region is CASSLAGTGDSTQETQYF. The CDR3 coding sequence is TGCGCCAGCAGCTTGGCTGGGACAGGAGACTCCACCCAAGAGACCCAGTACTTC.

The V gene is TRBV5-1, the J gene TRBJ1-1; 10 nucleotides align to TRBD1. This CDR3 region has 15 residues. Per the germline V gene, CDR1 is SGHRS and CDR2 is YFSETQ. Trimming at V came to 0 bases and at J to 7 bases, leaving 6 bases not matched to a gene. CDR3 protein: CASSLVGTGEGEAFF. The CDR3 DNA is TGCGCCAGCAGCTTGGTTGGGACAGGGGAGGGTGAAGCTTTCTTT.

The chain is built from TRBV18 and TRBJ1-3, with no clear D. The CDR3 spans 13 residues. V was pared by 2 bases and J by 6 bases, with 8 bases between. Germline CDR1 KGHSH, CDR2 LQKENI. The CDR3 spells CASSPGDLNTIYF. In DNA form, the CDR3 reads TGTGCCAGCTCACCAGGCGACTTAAACACCATATATTTT.

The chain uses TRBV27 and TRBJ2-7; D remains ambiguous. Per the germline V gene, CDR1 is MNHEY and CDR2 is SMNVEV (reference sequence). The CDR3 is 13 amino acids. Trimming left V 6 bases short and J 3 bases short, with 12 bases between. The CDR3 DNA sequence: TGTGCCAGCAGCCCTCACCCTAGCTACGAGCAGTACTTC. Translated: CASSPHPSYEQYF.